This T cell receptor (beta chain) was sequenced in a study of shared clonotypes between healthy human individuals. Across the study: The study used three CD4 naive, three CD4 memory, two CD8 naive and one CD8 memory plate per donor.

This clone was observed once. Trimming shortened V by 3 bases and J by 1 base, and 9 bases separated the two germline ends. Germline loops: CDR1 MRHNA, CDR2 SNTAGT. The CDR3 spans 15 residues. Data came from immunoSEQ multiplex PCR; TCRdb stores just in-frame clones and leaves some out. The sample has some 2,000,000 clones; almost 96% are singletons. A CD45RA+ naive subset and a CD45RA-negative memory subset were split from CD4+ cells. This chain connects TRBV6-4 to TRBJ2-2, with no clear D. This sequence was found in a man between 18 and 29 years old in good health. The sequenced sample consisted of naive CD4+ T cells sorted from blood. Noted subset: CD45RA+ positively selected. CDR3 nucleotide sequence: TGTGCCAGCAGTGATCAAGGGAAGAACACCGGGGAGCTGTTTTTT. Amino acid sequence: CASSDQGKNTGELFF.